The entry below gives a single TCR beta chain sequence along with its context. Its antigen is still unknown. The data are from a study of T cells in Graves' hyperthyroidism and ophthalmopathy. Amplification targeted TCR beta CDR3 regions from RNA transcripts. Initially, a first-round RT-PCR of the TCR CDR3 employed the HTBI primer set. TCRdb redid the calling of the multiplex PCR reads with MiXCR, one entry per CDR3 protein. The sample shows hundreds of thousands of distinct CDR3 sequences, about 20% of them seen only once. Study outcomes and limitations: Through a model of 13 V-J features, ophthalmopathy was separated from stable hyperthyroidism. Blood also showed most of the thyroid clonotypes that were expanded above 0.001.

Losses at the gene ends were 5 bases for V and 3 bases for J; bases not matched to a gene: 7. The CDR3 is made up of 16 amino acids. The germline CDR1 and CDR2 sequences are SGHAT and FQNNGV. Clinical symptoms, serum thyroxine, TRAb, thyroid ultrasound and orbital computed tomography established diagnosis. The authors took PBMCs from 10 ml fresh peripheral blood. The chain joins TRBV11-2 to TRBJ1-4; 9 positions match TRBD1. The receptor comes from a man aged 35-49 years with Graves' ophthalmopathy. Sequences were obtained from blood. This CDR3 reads CASSPLRQGANEKLFF. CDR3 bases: TGTGCCAGCAGCCCCCTGCGACAGGGGGCTAATGAAAAACTGTTTTTT.